One sample yielded the 8 T cell receptor beta chains listed below, sequenced in a study of blood T cells in healthy people across ages. The second PCR ran roughly 6 to 11 cycles with a sample-barcoded 5' primer and J-beta primers. MiXCR was run by TCRdb on the 5' RACE reads, yielding one entry per CDR3 protein. This sample has nearly 1 million distinct CDR3 sequences, with 45% to 60% found just once. Input material: blood. These receptors originate from a woman aged 60-75 years in good health.

V and J are TRBV4-1 and TRBJ2-1; D is ambiguous. Trimming pared 4 bases from V and 5 bases from J, leaving 9 bases between. From germline, CDR1 is MGHRA and CDR2 YSYEKL. The CDR3 has 13 residues. The CDR3 DNA reads TGCGCCAGCAGCCCAACTAAGAACAATGAGCAGTTCTTC. It translates to CASSPTKNNEQFF.

The chain is built from TRBV15 and TRBJ1-4; D unresolved. Germline V CDR1 and CDR2: LNHNV, YYDKDF (reference sequence). CDR3 length: 13 residues. V lost 0 bases, J lost 8 bases, and 7 bases lay in between. The CDR3 sequence: CATSRDHREKLFF. CDR3 nucleotides: TGTGCCACCAGCAGAGATCATCGCGAAAAACTGTTTTTT.

V and J are TRBV20-1 and TRBJ2-4, with 7 bases identical to TRBD1. The CDR3 is made up of 15 amino acids. CDR1 is DFQATT and CDR2 is SNEGSKA in the germline V gene (reference sequence). V was pared by 4 bases and J by 1 base, with 7 bases of the junction left unmatched. CDR3 bases: TGCAGTGCTAAATTGACAGGGTATGCCAAAAACATTCAGTACTTC. It specifies CSAKLTGYAKNIQYF.

This clonotype showed up just a few times. The V gene is TRBV4-1, the J gene TRBJ2-7; D is ambiguous. Germline V CDR1 and CDR2: MGHRA, YSYEKL. V gave up 4 bases and J gave up 6 bases, with 13 bases separating them. This CDR3 is 13 amino acids long. The CDR3: CASSPPRDPEQYF. For the CDR3, the DNA is TGCGCCAGCAGCCCCCCAAGGGATCCCGAGCAGTACTTC.

The chain joins TRBV12-3 or TRBV12-4 to TRBJ2-5, with 8 bases fitting TRBD1. Losses at the gene ends were 6 bases for V and 9 bases for J; bases not matched to a gene: 6. CDR3 length: 12 residues. CDR3 nucleotides: TGTGCCAGCAGCTATGGACAGGGAGCCCAGTACTTC. Translating it yields CASSYGQGAQYF.

This clonotype has a handful of counts. The chain has TRBV3-1 and TRBJ1-5; no definite D call. CDR1 and CDR2 (germline): LGHDT, YNNKEL (reference sequence). The CDR3 is 12 amino acids. V was pared by 1 base and J by 5 bases, with 3 bases between. The CDR3 region is CASSQADQPQHF. The CDR3 DNA reads as TGTGCCAGCAGCCAAGCTGATCAGCCCCAGCATTTT.

The chain employs TRBV4-1 and TRBJ2-7; weak D call: TRBD2 (5 bases). The J call is doubtful: the DNA matches TRBJ2-5 better. CDR3 length: 16 residues. CDR1 is MGHRA, CDR2 YSYEKL, per germline. CDR3 in amino acids: CASSQNSAVSVETQYF. CDR3 DNA: TGCGCCAGCAGCCAAAATAGCGCCGTGTCAGTTGAGACCCAGTACTTC.

The CDR3 region is CASSSRQDNYGYTF. CDR3 DNA sequence: TGTGCCAGCAGTTCACGACAGGATAACTATGGCTACACCTTC. This chain joins TRBV27 and TRBJ1-2; possibly TRBD1 for D (6 bases). V shed 4 bases and J shed 1 base, with 10 bases lying between them. This CDR3 has 14 amino acids. Per germline, CDR1 MNHEY and CDR2 SMNVEV (reference sequence).